This T cell receptor (beta chain) was identified during a study of blood T cell repertoires in COVID-19. As for the study in general: The study drew acute and convalescent COVID-19 samples from the United States, Italy and Spain. PBMCs, B-cell-depleted T cells, or T cells provided the cDNA or gDNA that made up the material.

This study enrolled people aged 18 to 89 from 20 to 25 US geographic areas. Each participant's cohort was designated according to participant-reported clinical history. Clones were sequenced by immunoSEQ multiplex PCR, and TCRdb holds only the in-frame ones, with some missing. The sample yields about 440,000 clones, around 90% seen once. This CDR3 has 16 residues. Germline CDR1 MGHDK, CDR2 SYGVNS. Trimming took off 1 base at V and 3 bases at J, with 12 bases between the two ends. The chain employs TRBV25-1 and TRBJ1-4; TRBD1 might be the D (6 bases). The clonotype was recovered from a young woman with acute COVID-19. Sequenced material: PBMCs or T cells enriched from blood (not recorded which). CDR3 loop: CASSESSRTANEKLFF. As DNA, the CDR3 is TGTGCCAGCAGTGAATCATCGAGGACAGCTAATGAAAAACTGTTTTTT.